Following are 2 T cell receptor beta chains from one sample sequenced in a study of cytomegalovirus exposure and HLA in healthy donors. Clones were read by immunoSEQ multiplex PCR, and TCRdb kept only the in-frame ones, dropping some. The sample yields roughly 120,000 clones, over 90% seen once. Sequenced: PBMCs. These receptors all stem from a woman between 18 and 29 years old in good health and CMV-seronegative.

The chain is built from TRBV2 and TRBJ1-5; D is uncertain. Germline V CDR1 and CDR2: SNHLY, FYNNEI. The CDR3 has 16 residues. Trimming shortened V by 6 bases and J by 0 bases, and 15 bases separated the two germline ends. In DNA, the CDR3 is TGTGCCAGCAGCGGAACAGTTGCCTATAGCAATCAGCCCCAGCATTTT. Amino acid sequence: CASSGTVAYSNQPQHF.

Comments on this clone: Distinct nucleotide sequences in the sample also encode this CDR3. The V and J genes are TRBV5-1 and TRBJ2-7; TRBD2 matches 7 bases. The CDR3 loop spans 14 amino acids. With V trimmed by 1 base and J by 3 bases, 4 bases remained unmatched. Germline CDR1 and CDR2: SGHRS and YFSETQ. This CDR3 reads CASSLIAGDYEQYF. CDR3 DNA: TGCGCCAGCAGCTTGATTGCGGGAGACTACGAGCAGTACTTC. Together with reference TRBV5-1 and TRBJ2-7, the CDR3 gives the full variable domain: KAGVTQTPRYLIKTRGQQVTLSCSPISGHRSVSWYQQTPGQGLQFLFEYFSETQRNKGNFPGRFSGRQFSNSRSEMNVSTLELGDSALYLCASSLIAGDYEQYFGPGTRLTVT.